This T cell receptor (beta chain) was identified in a study of CD8 T cells in Susac syndrome. Germline lookup yields CDR1 LNHDA and CDR2 SQIVND (reference sequence). The ends were cut back, 7 bases at V and 1 base at J, with 16 bases in the middle. The CDR3 is 15 residues long. cDNA came from around 0.5 to 1 ug RNA primed by random hexamers. TCRdb processed the immunoSEQ multiplex PCR reads anew with MiXCR; each CDR3 protein has one entry. Here the sample spans about 430,000 distinct CDR3 sequences, around 83% being singletons. This receptor was identified in a human donor with multiple sclerosis. Sequenced sample: CD8+ T cells from PBMCs. This sequence joins TRBV19 and TRBJ1-2; no definite D call. This chain's CDR3 is CASKNPAGVNYGYTF. CDR3 nucleotide sequence: TGTGCCAGTAAAAATCCCGCAGGCGTTAACTATGGCTACACCTTC.